This entry is about one TCR beta chain. Its antigen has not been determined. Per-base qualities were not stored, and no clone one base away is much larger. This entry belongs to a study of blood T cell repertoires in COVID-19 (dated by TCRdb to 2020 to 2022). About the investigation overall: Samples covering the acute and convalescent phases of COVID-19 were provided by collaborators in the United States, Italy and Spain. The prospective study material was composed of cDNA or gDNA derived from T cells, B-cell-depleted T cells, or PBMCs. Subjects who had been exposed to COVID-19, were actively infected with it, or had recovered from it provided the deeply sampled blood TCRbeta repertoires that made up the dataset. The repertoires were made available in a free public database intended to serve as a resource for research on the immune response to SARS-CoV-2. The samples were drawn from the first 160 participants of the ongoing ImmuneRACE study and from some 1,300 subjects provided by 6 global collaborators. Nearly every sample came with metadata listing a de-identified subject ID, COVID-19 status, age in years and sex. HLA class I and class II types, where available, came from metadata supplied by the sample provider rather than from assay-based typing.

One collaborating source in Seattle enrolled patients while the patients were actively infected and followed the patients over time throughout the course of disease. The collaborating institutions used their own protocols to collect whole blood in K2EDTA tubes. Collaborator samples were shipped for TCRbeta analysis as frozen whole blood, isolated PBMCs, or DNA extracted from either sample type. The paper as a whole reports these results and caveats: The quantity of clinical and demographic metadata differed by source and by participant and was supplied without curation.

TCRbeta CDR3 regions were amplified from genomic DNA by means of the immunoSEQ Assay, a bias-controlled multiplex PCR. The paper's data handling went like this. The number of nucleated cells in each sample was estimated by amplification of reference gene primers within the assay. Sequence reads were collapsed and filtered to measure the absolute abundance of every unique TCRbeta CDR3 rearrangement. For each sample, productive Simpson clonality was calculated by taking the square root of Simpson's diversity index across productive rearrangements. In TCRdb, the immuneACCESS table is reduced to in-frame sequences with V and J assigned. These tables do not hold every clone; where another copy was compared, an unresolved V gene accounts for under half, and the others remain unexplained. V, J and clone size are taken as reported in that table, and D and trimming were inferred from the DNA itself. The sample table records about 160,000 clones; around 84% of these occur just once. Jointly, the top ten make up roughly 0.57% of the sample.

Sequenced input: peripheral blood. The origin of this receptor is a man aged 60 to 69 with COVID-19, enrolled during active disease.

The CDR3 region: CASSGETGGWATQYF. The DNA sequence follows: TGTGCCAGCAGTGGGGAGACAGGTGGTTGGGCTACGCAGTATTTT. The chain joins TRBV7-2 to TRBJ2-3; the best D guess is TRBD1, with 6 bases matching. CDR1 and CDR2 were assigned from the germline V gene as SGHTA and FQGNSA. V sheds 6 bases and J sheds 8 bases, leaving 21 bases between their ends. From the cysteine through the phenylalanine, the CDR3 covers 15 amino acids. The DNA shown is the 45-base CDR3, in frame from base 1. The entire variable domain, with the stretches around the CDR3 drawn from the reference TRBV7-2 and TRBJ2-3 proteins, is GAGVSQSPSNKVTEKGKDVELRCDPISGHTALYWYRQSLGQGLEFLIYFQGNSAPDKSGLPSDRFSAERTGGSVSTLTIQRTQQEDSAVYLCASSGETGGWATQYFGPGTRLTVL.